Given below is one T cell receptor (beta chain) in context. Its antigen remains undetermined. The record has no base qualities; no much larger clone is one base away. The method was the immunoSEQ multiplex PCR assay. Processing in the source paper ran as follows. A statistical classification framework was built for diagnosing cytomegalovirus status from the catalog of TCR beta chain sequences. Held by TCRdb, this immuneACCESS table contains in-frame sequences only and omits some clones. Under half of the omission traces to an unresolved V gene where checked; the cause of the rest is unknown. V and J calls and clone size are copied from that table; D and trimming were computed from the DNA. For this sample the table gives 110,000 or so clones, of which approximately 91% were detected only once. The top ten clonotypes cover 4% to 5.5% of the sample. CDR1 KGHSH and CDR2 LQKENI are derived from the germline V gene. V is cut by 0 bases and J by 2 bases, and the space between the germline ends is 4 bases. CDR3 length: 13 amino acids, cysteine to phenylalanine. The retained sequence is limited to the CDR3, 39 bases, with the frame set at the first base.

The source of the sample is a study of cytomegalovirus exposure and HLA in healthy donors (dated by TCRdb to between 2016 and 2019). At the level of the whole study: According to a later analysis, one platform produced both the roughly 130 validation repertoires and the roughly 650 repertoires of the first cohort. The study aimed to test whether cataloging public T cell receptors could reveal signatures of past pathogen exposure. In addition to the first cohort of roughly 670 subjects, a separate validation cohort of 130 or so different subjects was used. The study combined high-throughput TCR immunosequencing, statistical association of individual TCRs with disease status, and machine learning to predict cytomegalovirus infection status. General conclusions and limits of the study: It was suggested by the authors that the approach could potentially be generalized to other disease states and immunological phenotypes. In vitro tests confirmed that a few of the cytomegalovirus-associated TCR beta chains recognize cytomegalovirus antigens. While some public TCRs were present in many individuals, most TCR sequences turned up only very rarely across donors. A total of about 180 TCR beta chains were listed by the study as associated with cytomegalovirus. A later analysis lacked HLA typing for the validation cohort, so it scored co-occurrence in that cohort across all 120 or so repertoires. The classifier was reported to diagnose cytomegalovirus status with high specificity and sensitivity in both the original cohort and the validation cohort. In a later analysis, TCRs clustered in the first cohort were found to also tend to co-occur in the approximately 110 validation repertoires, with approximately 95% of cluster scores above 0.

The donors belonged to the validation cohort of about 110 subjects, which was separate from the roughly 700-subject first cohort. This receptor was identified in a man aged 18 to 29 in good health and CMV-seropositive. The sequenced sample was PBMCs. The sequence joins TRBV18 to TRBJ1-1; too little of a D gene remains to name it. The CDR3 loop reads CASSPPSNTEAFF. At the DNA level, the sequence is TGTGCCAGCTCACCACCGAGTAACACTGAAGCTTTCTTT.